These T cell receptor beta chains were read from a single sample in a study of blood T cell repertoires in COVID-19. The table came from immunoSEQ multiplex PCR; TCRdb's copy has only in-frame clones and leaves some out. The data hold over 85,000 clones, with around 90% observed a single time. What was sequenced was peripheral blood. The receptors derive from a human donor with active COVID-19. The donor label of this sample is uncertain. The CDR3 runs from the conserved cysteine through the conserved F or W. The order of the fields is clone size, D gene, CDR3 length, J gene, V gene, CDR3 protein, CDR3 DNA. The D gene is left open where the match is weak. Expanded clones are given a class, and other clones once, few, many or no size at all.

size: NA
D: NA
length: 12
J: TRBJ1-2
V: TRBV12-3/TRBV12-4
CDR3: CASSPDRSGYTF
DNA: TGTGCCAGCAGTCCGGACAGAAGCGGCTACACCTTC

size: NA
D: NA
length: 15
J: TRBJ1-3
V: TRBV7-2
CDR3: CASSLARLSGNTIYF
DNA: TGTGCCAGCAGCTTAGCGCGACTCTCTGGAAACACCATATATTTT

size: NA
D: TRBD1
length: 14
J: TRBJ2-5
V: TRBV3-1/TRBV3-2
CDR3: CASSQEDREETQYF
DNA: TGTGCCAGCAGCCAAGAGGACAGGGAAGAGACCCAGTACTTC

size: NA
D: NA
length: 17
J: TRBJ1-2
V: TRBV10-3
CDR3: CAISESPGDNLSYGYTF
DNA: TGTGCCATCAGTGAGTCTCCCGGGGACAATCTCTCCTATGGCTACACCTTC

size: NA
D: TRBD1
length: 14
J: TRBJ1-2
V: TRBV6-5
CDR3: CASRYRGALWGYTF
DNA: TGTGCCAGCAGGTACAGGGGCGCCCTATGGGGCTACACCTTC

size: NA
D: NA
length: 16
J: TRBJ1-4
V: TRBV7-8
CDR3: CASSLLGRGSGEKLFF
DNA: TGTGCCAGCAGCCTCCTGGGCAGGGGCTCGGGGGAAAAACTGTTTTTT

size: once
D: NA
length: 13
J: TRBJ1-6
V: TRBV6-4
CDR3: CASSAGPNSPLHF
DNA: TGTGCCAGCAGTGCTGGGCCTAATTCACCCCTCCACTTT

size: many
D: NA
length: 12
J: TRBJ2-2
V: TRBV19
CDR3: CASSRALRELFF
DNA: TGTGCCAGTAGTAGGGCCCTCCGGGAGCTGTTTTTT

size: NA
D: NA
length: 14
J: TRBJ1-1
V: TRBV7-8
CDR3: CASSPAVGSAEAFF
DNA: TGTGCCAGCAGCCCGGCGGTTGGGTCGGCTGAAGCTTTCTTT

size: NA
D: NA
length: 14
J: TRBJ1-4
V: TRBV7-2
CDR3: CASSLEGSNEKLFF
DNA: TGTGCCAGCAGCTTAGAGGGGTCTAATGAAAAACTGTTTTTT

size: NA
D: TRBD2
length: 16
J: TRBJ2-3
V: TRBV5-1
CDR3: CASSLRTSGLSDTQYF
DNA: TGCGCCAGCAGCCTCCGGACTAGCGGGCTTTCGGATACGCAGTATTTT

size: NA
D: NA
length: 14
J: TRBJ1-1
V: TRBV19
CDR3: CASSIAGVETEAFF
DNA: TGTGCCAGTAGTATAGCAGGGGTGGAAACTGAAGCTTTCTTT

size: NA
D: NA
length: 15
J: TRBJ2-2
V: TRBV5-1
CDR3: CASSSPIKGTGELFF
DNA: TGCGCCAGCAGCTCCCCAATTAAGGGGACCGGGGAGCTGTTTTTT

size: NA
D: NA
length: 15
J: TRBJ1-1
V: TRBV7-2
CDR3: CASSLRVSQNTEAFF
DNA: TGTGCCAGCAGCTTACGGGTCTCACAGAACACTGAAGCTTTCTTT

size: NA
D: TRBD1
length: 15
J: TRBJ2-3
V: TRBV5-1
CDR3: CASNPRTGGTDTQYF
DNA: TGCGCCAGTAACCCTCGGACAGGGGGCACAGATACGCAGTATTTT

size: NA
D: NA
length: 19
J: TRBJ2-2
V: TRBV4-1
CDR3: CASSQNRLTVRSNTGELFF
DNA: TGCGCCAGCAGCCAAAATCGGTTAACGGTTCGCTCGAACACCGGGGAGCTGTTTTTT

size: NA
D: TRBD1
length: 13
J: TRBJ1-1
V: TRBV5-5
CDR3: CASSDDRDTEAFF
DNA: TGTGCCAGCAGTGATGACAGGGACACTGAAGCTTTCTTT

size: NA
D: TRBD1
length: 13
J: TRBJ2-3
V: TRBV16
CDR3: CASSDRGRDTQYF
DNA: TGTGCCAGCAGTGACAGGGGGCGAGATACGCAGTATTTT

size: NA
D: NA
length: 14
J: TRBJ1-6
V: TRBV6-5
CDR3: CASSKRDISSPLHF
DNA: TGTGCCAGCAGTAAGAGGGACATTAGTTCACCCCTCCACTTT

size: NA
D: NA
length: 15
J: TRBJ2-5
V: TRBV12-2
CDR3: CASRLALQIQETQYF
DNA: TGTGCAAGTCGCTTAGCCCTACAGATCCAAGAGACCCAGTACTTC

size: NA
D: TRBD1
length: 15
J: TRBJ1-1
V: TRBV3-1/TRBV3-2
CDR3: CASSQSPGGSTEAFF
DNA: TGTGCCAGCAGCCAATCACCAGGGGGAAGCACTGAAGCTTTCTTT

size: once
D: TRBD1
length: 17
J: TRBJ2-1
V: TRBV19
CDR3: CASSKFGDRVAYNEQFF
DNA: TGTGCCAGTAGTAAGTTCGGCGACAGGGTAGCCTACAATGAGCAGTTCTTC

size: few
D: TRBD1
length: 15
J: TRBJ1-5
V: TRBV28
CDR3: CASSPKTGPHQPQHF
DNA: TGTGCCAGCAGTCCTAAGACAGGGCCCCATCAGCCCCAGCATTTT

size: NA
D: NA
length: 15
J: TRBJ1-1
V: TRBV20-1
CDR3: CSASYGSGGNTEAFF
DNA: TGCAGTGCCAGTTATGGGTCCGGGGGTAACACTGAAGCTTTCTTT

size: NA
D: NA
length: 15
J: TRBJ1-6
V: TRBV27
CDR3: CASSFGQGYNSPLHF
DNA: TGTGCCAGCAGTTTTGGCCAGGGTTATAATTCACCCCTCCACTTT

size: NA
D: NA
length: 11
J: TRBJ1-1
V: TRBV10-2
CDR3: CAGLVNTEAFF
DNA: TGCGCCGGACTCGTGAACACTGAAGCTTTCTTT

size: NA
D: TRBD1
length: 15
J: TRBJ1-1
V: TRBV5-1
CDR3: CASSLEGASGTEAFF
DNA: TGCGCCAGCAGCCTCGAGGGGGCAAGCGGCACTGAAGCTTTCTTT

size: NA
D: NA
length: 13
J: TRBJ1-2
V: TRBV28
CDR3: CASSEVTGSSYTF
DNA: TGTGCCAGCAGTGAAGTAACAGGGTCCAGCTACACCTTC

size: NA
D: TRBD2
length: 16
J: TRBJ2-2
V: TRBV4-2
CDR3: CASSQASGGNTGELFF
DNA: TGTGCCAGCAGCCAAGCAAGCGGGGGGAACACCGGGGAGCTGTTTTTT

size: NA
D: TRBD2
length: 13
J: TRBJ2-2
V: TRBV5-4
CDR3: CASSLGGSGELFF
DNA: TGTGCCAGCAGTCTCGGGGGGTCGGGGGAGCTGTTTTTT

size: NA
D: TRBD1
length: 14
J: TRBJ1-1
V: TRBV7-8
CDR3: CASSLPGGNTEAFF
DNA: TGTGCCAGCAGCCTACCAGGGGGGAACACTGAAGCTTTCTTT

size: NA
D: NA
length: 16
J: TRBJ1-3
V: TRBV5-6
CDR3: CASSYRVIGGGNTIYF
DNA: TGTGCCAGCAGCTACCGAGTCATCGGGGGTGGAAACACCATATATTTT

size: NA
D: NA
length: 15
J: TRBJ1-5
V: TRBV6-2/TRBV6-3
CDR3: CASSYREGLGQPQHF
DNA: TGTGCCAGCAGTTACCGGGAGGGTCTCGGTCAGCCCCAGCATTTT

size: NA
D: TRBD1
length: 16
J: TRBJ1-5
V: TRBV4-1
CDR3: CASSQSPGGLDQPQHF
DNA: TGCGCCAGCAGCCAATCGCCAGGGGGTTTGGACCAGCCCCAGCATTTT

size: once
D: NA
length: 14
J: TRBJ2-3
V: TRBV6-4
CDR3: CASSDSPEGGTQYF
DNA: TGTGCCAGCAGTGACTCGCCAGAGGGAGGTACGCAGTATTTT

size: NA
D: TRBD1
length: 14
J: TRBJ2-7
V: TRBV24-1
CDR3: CATSGGQGPYEQYF
DNA: TGTGCCACCAGTGGAGGACAGGGACCCTACGAGCAGTACTTC

size: NA
D: TRBD2
length: 17
J: TRBJ2-1
V: TRBV9
CDR3: CASSVTSGGSSYNEQFF
DNA: TGTGCCAGCAGCGTCACTAGCGGGGGTAGCTCCTACAATGAGCAGTTCTTC

size: NA
D: NA
length: 14
J: TRBJ2-1
V: TRBV3-1/TRBV3-2
CDR3: CASSQVRDSNEQFF
DNA: TGTGCCAGCAGCCAAGTCCGGGACTCCAATGAGCAGTTCTTC

size: NA
D: NA
length: 13
J: TRBJ2-7
V: TRBV29-1
CDR3: CSAKTDSTYEQYF
DNA: TGCAGCGCCAAAACGGACAGTACCTACGAGCAGTACTTC